The sample holds a few counts of the clone carrying this T cell receptor (beta chain). TCRdb called the 5' RACE reads again in MiXCR, with one record for every CDR3 protein. The data hold about 270,000 distinct CDR3 sequences, with about a sixth observed a single time. The sample originates from a study of T-cell memory formation after mild COVID-19. Per germline, CDR1 SGHAT and CDR2 FQNNGV. The CDR3 extends over 16 amino acids. The J segment lost 3 bases and the V segment lost 4 bases, leaving 8 bases of the junction unmatched. The J gene is TRBJ2-7, the V gene TRBV11-2; 11 positions match TRBD2. The source of this sequence is a man between 18 and 35 years old who had mild COVID-19 (a few samples of this study predate the infection). Cell type and time point are not known. The sequenced sample consisted of PBMCs or a T cell subset sorted from them (not recorded which). As DNA, the CDR3 is TGTGCCAGCAGCTCCCTTAGCGGGGGGGCGCGCTACGAGCAGTACTTC. This encodes CASSSLSGGARYEQYF.